The clone carrying this T cell receptor beta chain was detected ten times or more. TCR beta libraries were built with iRepertoire HTBI primers and Arm-PCR of CDR3 regions. TCRdb reprocessed the multiplex PCR reads via MiXCR and lists one record per CDR3 protein. The sample holds roughly 400,000 distinct CDR3 sequences; over 12% are singletons and the top ten take about 8.2%. After removal of 8 bases from V and 5 bases from J, the junction contained 9 bases not matched to a gene. The CDR3 has 15 amino acids. This sample stems from a study of regulatory T cells in long-lasting Graves disease. Noted time point: newly diagnosed GD, antithyroid drugs for less than 3 months. With RNA extracted from PBMCs as input, the TCR library was made. This sample also appeared in a second study, on T cells in Graves' hyperthyroidism and ophthalmopathy. That source notes: TCR CDR3 regions were first amplified by RT-PCR with HTBI primers.

The source of this sequence is a woman aged 40 to 50 with Graves disease. This specimen was peripheral blood mononuclear cells (PBMCs), taken at new diagnosis, from a patient treated with antithyroid drugs. J is TRBJ2-1 and V is TRBV12-3 or TRBV12-4; 10 positions match TRBD1. The CDR3 is CASGLGQGSHNEQFF. CDR3 DNA: TGTGCCAGCGGCCTGGGACAGGGGAGCCACAATGAGCAGTTCTTC.